The 3 T cell receptor beta chains listed next were all sequenced from one sample in a study of shared T cell receptors in the human thymus. Measured with immunoSEQ multiplex PCR; TCRdb has only the in-frame clones, and not every one. The sample includes hundreds of thousands of clones, more than 85% of them seen just once. The sequenced material came from thymocytes. These receptors originate from a human donor.

The count of this clone is one. This rearrangement joins TRBV10-2 to TRBJ1-4; D gene unclear. V was trimmed by 7 bases and J by 7 bases, leaving 19 bases between them. CDR1 is WSHSY, CDR2 SAAADI, per germline. This CDR3 contains 15 residues. CDR3 DNA sequence: TGCGCCAGCATCAGAACACGGGCCCGAACTGAAAAACTGTTTTTT. Translation gives CASIRTRARTEKLFF.

V usage is TRBV18 and J usage is TRBJ1-5; the match to TRBD1 covers 7 bases. Per the germline V gene, CDR1 is KGHSH and CDR2 is LQKENI. The CDR3 is 16 residues long. V shed 3 bases, J shed 6 bases, and the junction held 11 bases outside the gene matches. CDR3 region: CASSPLGAGDSQPQHF. CDR3 nucleotides: TGTGCCAGCTCACCCTTGGGGGCCGGGGACAGTCAGCCCCAGCATTTT. Filled out from reference TRBV18 and TRBJ1-5, the complete variable domain reads NAGVMQNPRHLVRRRGQEARLRCSPMKGHSHVYWYRQLPEEGLKFMVYLQKENIIDESGMPKERFSAEFPKEGPSILRIQQVVRGDSAAYFCASSPLGAGDSQPQHFGDGTRLSIL.

The genes are TRBV28 and TRBJ1-5, with no clear D. Trimming took 5 bases from V and 0 from J, leaving 8 bases between them. This CDR3 contains 14 residues. The germline V gene has CDR1 MDHEN and CDR2 SYDVKM. Written as DNA, the CDR3 is TGTGCCAGCAGTGGGGTTCCTAGCAATCAGCCCCAGCATTTT. It yields the protein CASSGVPSNQPQHF.